The clone carrying this T cell receptor beta chain was seen a few times. The antigen remains unidentified. The data derive from a study of T cell responses to AZD1222 COVID-19 vaccine. Study-wide findings and caveats: Spike-specific TCR depth and breadth grew after two AZD1222 doses. A mostly white British donor set with more females was recruited, and clonal diversity was possibly underestimated.

Assay: immunoSEQ multiplex PCR; the TCRdb copy retains only in-frame clones and omits some. The sample lists more than 85,000 clones; roughly 80% were seen once. This CDR3 contains 20 residues. Looked up from germline, CDR1 is SGHVS and CDR2 is FQNEAQ. V was clipped by 2 bases and J by 0 bases; unmatched bases: 15. The sample here was peripheral blood, taken on day 0 of AZD1222 vaccination. The rearrangement uses TRBV7-8 and TRBJ2-4, with TRBD2 identical over 8 bases. The sequence was obtained from an adult in good health. The CDR3 region is CASSLNAAHAGGVAKNIQYF. DNA of the CDR3: TGTGCCAGCAGCTTAAATGCCGCCCATGCCGGGGGGGTAGCCAAAAACATTCAGTACTTC.